Listed below are T cell receptor beta chains from one sample, sequenced in a study of T cells in tuberculosis. Profiling relied on immunoSEQ multiplex PCR, and the TCRdb table lists in-frame clones only, not all of them. The sample holds 30,000 to 40,000 clones, around 97% seen once. The sequenced sample was PBMCs. The origin of the receptors is a donor aged 10 to 29 with latent tuberculosis or without tuberculosis infection. CDR3s include the opening cysteine and the closing phenylalanine or tryptophan. D genes are given only for firm matches. Size values are once, few and many counts, or a class for expanded clones, and some rows have none.

J	size	D	V	DNA	CDR3
TRBJ2-1	NA	TRBD2	TRBV27	TGTGCCAGCAGTAAACTAACTAGCGGGAGAGACCGCAATGAGCAGTTCTTC	CASSKLTSGRDRNEQFF
TRBJ1-1	NA	TRBD1	TRBV6-1	TGTGCCAGCAGATCCCGGGACAGCACTGAAGCTTTCTTT	CASRSRDSTEAFF
TRBJ1-4	NA	TRBD1	TRBV6-1	TGTGCCAGCAGTGAAATCAGGGGGCGTCGGGAAAAACTGTTTTTT	CASSEIRGRREKLFF
TRBJ2-3	NA	TRBD2	TRBV30	TGTGCCTGGAGTCTGACTAGCGTGGGCACAGATACGCAGTATTTT	CAWSLTSVGTDTQYF
TRBJ1-5	NA	NA	TRBV28	TGTGCCAGCAGTGCCCCAAGGGGATCGGCTCAGCCCCAGCATTTT	CASSAPRGSAQPQHF
TRBJ2-7	NA	TRBD2	TRBV9	TGTGCCAGCAGCGTAGCGGGAGGGCTGGCTTACGAGCAGTACTTC	CASSVAGGLAYEQYF
TRBJ1-5	NA	NA	TRBV4-1	TGCGCCAGCAGCCAAGTTTCAGGTGTGAGCAATCAGCCCCAGCATTTT	CASSQVSGVSNQPQHF
TRBJ2-5	NA	NA	TRBV5-4	TGTGCCAGCAGCTTGGCACAGGGTATTCAAGAGACCCAGTACTTC	CASSLAQGIQETQYF
TRBJ2-1	once	NA	TRBV9	TGTGCCAGCAGCAGTTCCGGGACTCTCAGGCCCTACAATGAGCAGTTCTTC	CASSSSGTLRPYNEQFF
TRBJ1-1	NA	NA	TRBV20-1	TGCAGTGCTAGGGCTAACACTGAAGCTTTCTTT	CSARANTEAFF
TRBJ2-3	NA	NA	TRBV2	TGTGCCAGCATCAACTACGGGACTTCCACAGATACGCAGTATTTT	CASINYGTSTDTQYF
TRBJ2-2	NA	TRBD1	TRBV7-9	TGTGCCAGCACCCACTCGACAGGGGCCGGGGAGCTGTTTTTT	CASTHSTGAGELFF
TRBJ2-1	NA	NA	TRBV2	TGTGCCAGCAGTGAAAGATTTAGGGGACTCCTCAATGAGCAGTTCTTC	CASSERFRGLLNEQFF
TRBJ2-5	NA	NA	TRBV9	TGTGCCAGCAGTCAGGGTGGGGAGACCCAGTACTTC	CASSQGGETQYF
TRBJ1-5	NA	NA	TRBV6-6	TGTGCCAGCAGTTACGTTGTGGCAGATAGCAATCAGCCCCAGCATTTT	CASSYVVADSNQPQHF
TRBJ2-3	NA	TRBD1	TRBV19	TGTGCCAGTAGTACAGGACAGGGAGGTACGCAGTATTTT	CASSTGQGGTQYF
TRBJ2-1	NA	NA	TRBV10-3	TGTGCCATCAGCCCGACAAGCAATGAGCAGTTCTTC	CAISPTSNEQFF
TRBJ2-3	NA	NA	TRBV11-2	TGTGCCAGCAGCCCCGGGGGACCAAGCACAGATACGCAGTATTTT	CASSPGGPSTDTQYF
TRBJ1-3	NA	NA	TRBV14	TGTGCCAGCAGCCCGATGGGTTCAGGGACTGGAAACACCATATATTTT	CASSPMGSGTGNTIYF
TRBJ1-5	NA	NA	TRBV2	TGTGCCAGCAGACTGAATCAGCCCCAGCATTTT	CASRLNQPQHF
TRBJ1-2	NA	TRBD1	TRBV5-6	TGTGCCAGCAGCTTGGCCAGGGGGCTTCCCTATGGCTACACCTTC	CASSLARGLPYGYTF
TRBJ2-1	NA	TRBD2	TRBV27	TGTGCCAGCAGTTTACTCCCTAGCGGCTACAATGAGCAGTTCTTC	CASSLLPSGYNEQFF
TRBJ1-1	NA	NA	TRBV27	TGTGCCAGCAGATTGACAGGCATGAACACTGAAGCTTTCTTT	CASRLTGMNTEAFF
TRBJ1-5	few	TRBD1	TRBV6-1	TGTGCCAGCAGCATACCGGGACAGGGGCGGCATTTT	CASSIPGQGRHF
TRBJ1-2	NA	NA	TRBV15	TGTGCCACCAGCAGAGATGCTGGCGGGAATGGAGGCTACACCTTC	CATSRDAGGNGGYTF